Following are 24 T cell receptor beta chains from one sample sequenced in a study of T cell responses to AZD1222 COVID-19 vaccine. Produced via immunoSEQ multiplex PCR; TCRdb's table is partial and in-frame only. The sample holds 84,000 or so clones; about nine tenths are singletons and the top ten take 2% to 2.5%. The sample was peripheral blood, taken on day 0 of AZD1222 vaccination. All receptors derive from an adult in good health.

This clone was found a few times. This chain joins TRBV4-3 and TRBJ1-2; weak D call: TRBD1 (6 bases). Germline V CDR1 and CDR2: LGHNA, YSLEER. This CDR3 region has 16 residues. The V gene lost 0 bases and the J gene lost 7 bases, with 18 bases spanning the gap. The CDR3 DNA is TGCGCCAGCAGCCAAGATGGCAACAGGGTAATGAGTGGCTACACCTTC. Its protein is CASSQDGNRVMSGYTF.

The CDR3 here is CASSYWDRGQPQHF. CDR3 in DNA: TGTGCCAGCAGTTACTGGGACAGGGGCCAGCCCCAGCATTTT. V and J are TRBV6-2 or TRBV6-3 and TRBJ1-5; TRBD1 matches at 10 bases. Germline V CDR1 and CDR2: MNHEY, SVGEGT. The length of the CDR3 is 14 residues. Losses at the gene ends were 1 base for V and 7 bases for J; bases not matched to a gene: 1.

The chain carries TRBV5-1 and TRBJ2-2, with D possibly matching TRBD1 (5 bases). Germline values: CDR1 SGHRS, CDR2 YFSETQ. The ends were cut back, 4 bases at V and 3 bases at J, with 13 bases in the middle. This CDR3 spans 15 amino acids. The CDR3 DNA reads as TGCGCCAGCAGCGCCTTCCTAGGGGACACCGGGGAGCTGTTTTTT. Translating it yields CASSAFLGDTGELFF.

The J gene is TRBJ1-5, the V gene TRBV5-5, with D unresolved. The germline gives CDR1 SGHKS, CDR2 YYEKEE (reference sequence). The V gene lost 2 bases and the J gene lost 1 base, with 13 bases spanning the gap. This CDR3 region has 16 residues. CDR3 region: CASSFTAGGSNQPQHF. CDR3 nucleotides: TGTGCCAGCAGCTTTACCGCGGGAGGAAGCAATCAGCCCCAGCATTTT. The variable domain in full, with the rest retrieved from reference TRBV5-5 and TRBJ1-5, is DAGVTQSPTHLIKTRGQQVTLRCSPISGHKSVSWYQQVLGQGPQFIFQYYEKEERGRGNFPDRFSARQFPNYSSELNVNALLLGDSALYLCASSFTAGGSNQPQHFGDGTRLSIL.

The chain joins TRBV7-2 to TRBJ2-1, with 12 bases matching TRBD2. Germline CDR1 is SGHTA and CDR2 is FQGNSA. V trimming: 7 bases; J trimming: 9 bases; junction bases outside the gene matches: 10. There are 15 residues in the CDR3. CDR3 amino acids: CASTPRGLAGFEQFF. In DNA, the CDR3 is TGTGCCAGCACCCCGCGAGGACTAGCGGGGTTTGAGCAGTTCTTC.

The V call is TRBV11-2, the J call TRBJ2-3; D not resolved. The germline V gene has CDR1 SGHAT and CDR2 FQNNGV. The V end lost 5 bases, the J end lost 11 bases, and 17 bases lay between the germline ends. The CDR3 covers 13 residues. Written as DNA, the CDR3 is TGTGCCAGCAGCCCTAACCGGGCGTCAGGGCAGTATTTT. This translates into CASSPNRASGQYF.

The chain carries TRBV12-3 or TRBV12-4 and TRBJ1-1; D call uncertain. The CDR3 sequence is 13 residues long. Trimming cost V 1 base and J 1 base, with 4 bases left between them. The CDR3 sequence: CASSLEANTEAFF. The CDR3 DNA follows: TGTGCCAGCAGTTTAGAGGCGAACACTGAAGCTTTCTTT.

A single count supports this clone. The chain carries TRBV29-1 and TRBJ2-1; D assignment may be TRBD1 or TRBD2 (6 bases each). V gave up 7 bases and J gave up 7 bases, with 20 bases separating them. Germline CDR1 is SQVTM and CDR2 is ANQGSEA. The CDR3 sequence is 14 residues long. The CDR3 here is CSAGGGRRSNEQFF. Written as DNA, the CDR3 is TGCAGCGCCGGAGGGGGGCGCCGGTCAAATGAGCAGTTCTTC.

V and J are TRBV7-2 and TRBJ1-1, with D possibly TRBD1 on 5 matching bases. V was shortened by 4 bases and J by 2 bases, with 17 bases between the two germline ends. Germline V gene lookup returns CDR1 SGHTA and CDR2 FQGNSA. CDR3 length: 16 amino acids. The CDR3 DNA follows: TGTGCCAGCAGCTACGACGGGACGGCAACTAACACTGAAGCTTTCTTT. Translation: CASSYDGTATNTEAFF.

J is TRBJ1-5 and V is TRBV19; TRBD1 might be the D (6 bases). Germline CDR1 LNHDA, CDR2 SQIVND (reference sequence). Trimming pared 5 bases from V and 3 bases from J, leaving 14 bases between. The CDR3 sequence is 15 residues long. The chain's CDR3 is CASSLLTGNNQPQHF. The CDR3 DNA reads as TGTGCCAGTAGTCTTTTGACAGGCAACAATCAGCCCCAGCATTTT.

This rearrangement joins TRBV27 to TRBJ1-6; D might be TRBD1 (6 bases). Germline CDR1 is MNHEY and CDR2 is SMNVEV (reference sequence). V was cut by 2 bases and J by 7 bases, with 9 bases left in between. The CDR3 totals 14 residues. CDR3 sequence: CASSLRGGNSPLHF. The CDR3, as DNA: TGTGCCAGCAGTTTAAGAGGGGGGAATTCACCCCTCCACTTT.

The CDR3 sequence: CASSLSWSSSYEQYF. CDR3 in DNA: TGTGCCAGCAGTTTAAGTTGGAGCTCCTCCTACGAGCAGTACTTC. This chain connects TRBV27 to TRBJ2-7; D not certain. Germline CDR1 MNHEY, CDR2 SMNVEV (reference sequence). The CDR3 has 15 residues. The V end lost 2 bases, the J end lost 0 bases, and 11 bases lay between the germline ends.

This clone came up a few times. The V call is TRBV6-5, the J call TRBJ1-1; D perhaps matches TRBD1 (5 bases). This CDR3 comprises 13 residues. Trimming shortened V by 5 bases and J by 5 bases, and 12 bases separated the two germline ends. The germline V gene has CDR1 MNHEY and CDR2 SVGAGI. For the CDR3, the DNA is TGTGCCAGCAGTCAATCGAAGGGGACTGAAGCTTTCTTT. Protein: CASSQSKGTEAFF.

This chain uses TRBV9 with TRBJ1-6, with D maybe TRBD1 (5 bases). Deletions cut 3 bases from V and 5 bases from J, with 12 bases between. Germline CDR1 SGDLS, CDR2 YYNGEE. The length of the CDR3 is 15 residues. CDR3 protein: CASSGGTANNSPLHF. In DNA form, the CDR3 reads TGTGCCAGCAGCGGAGGGACTGCCAATAATTCACCCCTCCACTTT.

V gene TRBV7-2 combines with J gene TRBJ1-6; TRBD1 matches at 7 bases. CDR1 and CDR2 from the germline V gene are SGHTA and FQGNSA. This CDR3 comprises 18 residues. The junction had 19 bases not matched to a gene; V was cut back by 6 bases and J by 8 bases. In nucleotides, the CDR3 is TGTGCCAGCAGTCAAGTCCTGGTTGTACAGGGGTCCGATTCACCCCTCCACTTT. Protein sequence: CASSQVLVVQGSDSPLHF.

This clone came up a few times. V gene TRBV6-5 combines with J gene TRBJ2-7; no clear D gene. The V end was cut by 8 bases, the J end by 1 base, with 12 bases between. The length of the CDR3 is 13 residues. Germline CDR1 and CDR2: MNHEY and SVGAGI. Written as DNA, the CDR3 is TGTGCCAGCTCGGTTTCCCCATCCTACGAGCAGTACTTC. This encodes CASSVSPSYEQYF.

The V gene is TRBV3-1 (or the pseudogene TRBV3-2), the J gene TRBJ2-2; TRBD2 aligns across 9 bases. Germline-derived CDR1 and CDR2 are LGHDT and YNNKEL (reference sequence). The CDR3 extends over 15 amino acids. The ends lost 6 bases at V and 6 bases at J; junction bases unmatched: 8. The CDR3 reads CASSLAGLQSGELFF. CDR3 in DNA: TGTGCCAGCAGTCTAGCGGGGCTGCAGTCCGGGGAGCTGTTTTTT.

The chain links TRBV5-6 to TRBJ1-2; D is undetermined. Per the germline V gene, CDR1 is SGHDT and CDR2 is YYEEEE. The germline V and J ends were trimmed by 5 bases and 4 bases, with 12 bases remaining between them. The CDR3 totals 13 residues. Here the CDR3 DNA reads TGTGCCAGCAGTGGCGTGTCAGGCTATGGCTACACCTTC. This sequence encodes CASSGVSGYGYTF.

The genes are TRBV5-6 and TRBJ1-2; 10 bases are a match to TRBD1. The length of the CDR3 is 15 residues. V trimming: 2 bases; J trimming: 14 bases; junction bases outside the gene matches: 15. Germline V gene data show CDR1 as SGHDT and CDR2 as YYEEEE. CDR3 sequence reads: CASSFFSGTGALGTF. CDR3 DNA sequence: TGTGCCAGCAGCTTCTTCTCCGGGACAGGGGCTCTCGGGACCTTC.

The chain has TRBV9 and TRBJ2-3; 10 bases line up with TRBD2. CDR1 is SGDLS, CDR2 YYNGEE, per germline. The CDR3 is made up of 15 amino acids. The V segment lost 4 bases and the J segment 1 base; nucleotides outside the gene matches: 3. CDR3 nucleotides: TGTGCCAGCAGCACTGGGACTAGCGGCACAGATACGCAGTATTTT. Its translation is CASSTGTSGTDTQYF.

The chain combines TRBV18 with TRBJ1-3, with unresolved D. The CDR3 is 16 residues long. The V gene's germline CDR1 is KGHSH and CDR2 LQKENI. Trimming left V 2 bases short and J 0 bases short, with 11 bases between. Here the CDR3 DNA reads TGTGCCAGCTCACCAGGTTTTAGATACTCTGGAAACACCATATATTTT. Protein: CASSPGFRYSGNTIYF.

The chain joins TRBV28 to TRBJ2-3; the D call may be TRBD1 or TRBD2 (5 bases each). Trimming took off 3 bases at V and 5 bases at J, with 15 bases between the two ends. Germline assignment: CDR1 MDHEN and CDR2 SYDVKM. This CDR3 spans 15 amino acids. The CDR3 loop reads CASSFGGWGLDTQYF. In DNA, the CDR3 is TGTGCCAGCAGTTTTGGGGGTTGGGGATTAGATACGCAGTATTTT.

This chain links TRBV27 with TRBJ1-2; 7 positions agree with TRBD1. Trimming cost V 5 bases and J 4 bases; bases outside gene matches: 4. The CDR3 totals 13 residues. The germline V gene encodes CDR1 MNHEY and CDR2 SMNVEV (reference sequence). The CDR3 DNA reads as TGTGCCAGCAGTCCACGACAGGGCTATGGCTACACCTTC. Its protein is CASSPRQGYGYTF.

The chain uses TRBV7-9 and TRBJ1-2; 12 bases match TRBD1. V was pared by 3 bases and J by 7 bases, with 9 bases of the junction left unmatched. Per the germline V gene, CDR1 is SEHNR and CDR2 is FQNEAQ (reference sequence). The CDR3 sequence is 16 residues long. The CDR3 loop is CASSLGQGAGGSGYTF. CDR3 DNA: TGTGCCAGCAGCTTGGGACAGGGGGCAGGGGGTAGTGGCTACACCTTC.